Given below is one T cell receptor beta chain in context. Its antigen is still unknown. Every sample yielded at least 6 million isolated PBMCs. A second PCR, run for roughly 6 to 11 cycles, used a sample-barcoded 5' primer plus a J-beta primer mix. In TCRdb, the 5' RACE reads were re-called with MiXCR into one record per CDR3 protein. The table has 800,000 or so distinct CDR3 sequences, around 25% seen once; the top ten hold under 4.5%. The sample originates from a study of blood T cells in healthy people across ages. The germline CDR1 and CDR2 sequences are DFQATT and SNEGSKA (reference sequence). V dropped 6 bases and J dropped 1; count of bases not matched to a gene: 6. The CDR3 totals 14 residues. General study results and limits: Possibly confounding the expanded clonotype changes was the fact that donor CMV status was unknown.

These data were also filed under a second study, of T cells of mothers and their children.

V usage is TRBV20-1 and J usage is TRBJ2-3; 8 bases match TRBD2. Sequences were obtained from blood. This TCR derives from a boy aged 5 to 17 in good health. This CDR3 is CSAPGLARTDTQYF. The DNA of the CDR3 is TGCAGTGCCCCCGGACTAGCTCGCACAGATACGCAGTATTTT.